Shown below are 30 T cell receptor beta chains from a single sample sequenced in a study of blood T cell repertoires in COVID-19. Profiling relied on immunoSEQ multiplex PCR, and the TCRdb table lists in-frame clones only, not all of them. The sample records some 130,000 clones, roughly 91% being singletons. Sequences were obtained from peripheral blood. These receptors originate from a man aged 60-69 years with active or convalescent COVID-19.

CDR3 nucleotide sequence: TGTGCCAGCAGCTCCTATGGCTACACCTTC. Translation: CASSSYGYTF. The gene calls are TRBV28 and TRBJ1-2; no definite D call. From germline, CDR1 is MDHEN and CDR2 SYDVKM. Trimming left V 6 bases short and J 4 bases short, with 3 bases between. This CDR3 is built from 10 residues.

The chain links TRBV5-1 to TRBJ2-7; D is possibly TRBD1 (6 bases). Germline V gene lookup returns CDR1 SGHRS and CDR2 YFSETQ. Trimming stripped 2 bases from V and 5 bases from J, with 8 bases between. This CDR3 has 12 residues. Here the CDR3 reads CASSFGQNEQYF. CDR3 DNA: TGCGCCAGCAGCTTTGGACAGAACGAGCAGTACTTC. Using reference TRBV5-1 and TRBJ2-7 for the parts outside the CDR3, the full variable domain is KAGVTQTPRYLIKTRGQQVTLSCSPISGHRSVSWYQQTPGQGLQFLFEYFSETQRNKGNFPGRFSGRQFSNSRSEMNVSTLELGDSALYLCASSFGQNEQYFGPGTRLTVT.

This clone was seen a single time. J is TRBJ1-1 and V is TRBV5-4; tentative D call: TRBD1 (5 bases). Germline V CDR1 and CDR2: SGHNT, YYREEE (reference sequence). CDR3 length: 16 amino acids. Trimming cost V 4 bases and J 4 bases, with 20 bases left between them. CDR3 sequence (DNA): TGTGCCAGCAGCATAGGACTACAGGTTGCAGGCACTGAAGCTTTCTTT. Its protein is CASSIGLQVAGTEAFF.

The chain joins TRBV2 to TRBJ1-6; 7 nucleotides match TRBD1. The V gene end was trimmed by 7 bases and the J gene end by 6 bases; junction bases not matched to a gene: 3. This CDR3 contains 13 residues. Per germline, CDR1 SNHLY and CDR2 FYNNEI. CDR3 loop: CASTGQFNSPLHF. DNA for the CDR3: TGTGCCAGCACGGGACAGTTTAATTCACCCCTCCACTTT.

This clone has a handful of counts. The chain joins TRBV7-7 to TRBJ1-5, with D tentatively TRBD1 (5 bases). The CDR3 sequence is 17 residues long. The germline V and J ends were trimmed by 5 bases and 0 bases, with 17 bases remaining between them. The germline gives CDR1 SSHAT, CDR2 FNYEAQ (reference sequence). The CDR3 DNA sequence: TGTGCCAGCAGCCTGCGGGGACCGCTTCATAGCAATCAGCCCCAGCATTTT. Residues: CASSLRGPLHSNQPQHF.

The chain couples TRBV7-9 to TRBJ1-1; TRBD1 might be the D (5 bases). V lost 4 bases and J lost 3, with 9 bases in between. The CDR3 loop spans 13 amino acids. Germline CDR1 and CDR2: SEHNR and FQNEAQ (reference sequence). The CDR3 DNA reads TGTGCCAGCAGCTACCAGGGTTACACTGAAGCTTTCTTT. Its protein is CASSYQGYTEAFF.

V and J are TRBV12-5 and TRBJ2-2; 9 bases match TRBD1. The V gene end was trimmed by 7 bases and the J gene end by 3 bases; junction bases not matched to a gene: 9. Per the germline V gene, CDR1 is LGHNT and CDR2 is FRNRAP. The CDR3 has 16 residues. CDR3 DNA sequence: TGTGCTAGTGCGGGGTCACAGGGGGCTCACACCGGGGAGCTGTTTTTT. Translating it yields CASAGSQGAHTGELFF.

CDR3 amino acids: CASSIDRDRYDQPQHF. The CDR3 DNA follows: TGTGCCAGTAGTATAGACCGAGACAGATACGATCAGCCCCAGCATTTT. The chain uses TRBV19 and TRBJ1-5, with D maybe TRBD1 (5 bases). Deletions cut 0 bases from V and 5 bases from J, with 14 bases between. This CDR3 comprises 16 residues. Germline CDR1 reads LNHDA; CDR2 reads SQIVND (reference sequence). The full variable domain, rest sourced from reference TRBV19 and TRBJ1-5, is DGGITQSPKYLFRKEGQNVTLSCEQNLNHDAMYWYRQDPGQGLRLIYYSQIVNDFQKGDIAEGYSVSREKKESFPLTVTSAQKNPTAFYLCASSIDRDRYDQPQHFGDGTRLSIL.

This rearrangement joins TRBV7-2 to TRBJ2-5; D remains unclear. Deletions cut 1 base from V and 2 bases from J, with 5 bases between. CDR1 and CDR2 from the germline V gene are SGHTA and FQGNSA. The CDR3 sequence is 13 residues long. The CDR3 coding sequence is TGTGCCAGCAGCTTAGTACAGCAAGAGACCCAGTACTTC. It codes for CASSLVQQETQYF. Supplemented by reference TRBV7-2 and TRBJ2-5, the full variable domain reads GAGVSQSPSNKVTEKGKDVELRCDPISGHTALYWYRQSLGQGLEFLIYFQGNSAPDKSGLPSDRFSAERTGGSVSTLTIQRTQQEDSAVYLCASSLVQQETQYFGPGTRLLVL.

The J gene is TRBJ1-3, the V gene TRBV7-6; tentative D call: TRBD1 (5 bases). This CDR3 comprises 15 residues. Germline V gene lookup returns CDR1 SGHVS and CDR2 FNYEAQ. The V gene lost 1 base and the J gene lost 0 bases, with 7 bases spanning the gap. CDR3: CASSLGGLSGNTIYF. CDR3 DNA sequence: TGTGCCAGCAGCTTAGGGGGCCTCTCTGGAAACACCATATATTTT.

V usage is TRBV6-5 and J usage is TRBJ1-1; 8 bases fit TRBD1. The germline CDR1 and CDR2 sequences are MNHEY and SVGAGI. The J segment lost 1 base and the V segment lost 7 bases, leaving 8 bases of the junction unmatched. CDR3 length: 15 amino acids. The CDR3 protein is CASIYRGAGNTEAFF. CDR3 coding DNA: TGTGCCAGCATCTACAGGGGGGCGGGGAACACTGAAGCTTTCTTT.

CDR3 sequence (DNA): TGTGCCACCCAAACTTTCCCCGGGACAGGGGTTGAGCAGTTCTTC. As protein: CATQTFPGTGVEQFF. The rearrangement links TRBV19 to TRBJ2-1, with 10 nucleotides matching TRBD1. This CDR3 is 15 amino acids long. The V gene end was trimmed by 10 bases and the J gene end by 9 bases; junction bases not matched to a gene: 15. Germline CDR1 reads LNHDA; CDR2 reads SQIVND (reference sequence).

V is TRBV5-3 and J is TRBJ2-1; the match to TRBD2 covers 9 bases. TRBV5-3 is noted as an ORF with a role that remains uncertain. Losses at the gene ends were 7 bases for V and 0 bases for J; bases not matched to a gene: 8. The CDR3 runs to 16 residues. In DNA form, the CDR3 reads TGTGCCAGATGTCTCCGGCGGGGGGGCTCCTACAATGAGCAGTTCTTC. Translated, it gives CARCLRRGGSYNEQFF.

The table lists this clone with a few counts. The chain's CDR3 is CATSEGTGPGETQYF. CDR3 sequence (DNA): TGTGCCACCAGTGAAGGGACAGGGCCTGGAGAGACCCAGTACTTC. The rearrangement joins TRBV24-1 to TRBJ2-5, with 9 bases matching TRBD1. The CDR3 totals 15 residues. Per the germline V gene, CDR1 is KGHDR and CDR2 is SFDVKD. Trimming cost V 4 bases and J 4 bases; bases outside gene matches: 6.

This chain uses TRBV15 with TRBJ2-5; 7 bases fit TRBD2. V gave up 1 base and J gave up 5 bases; unmatched junction bases: 4. Germline V gene data show CDR1 as LNHNV and CDR2 as YYDKDF (reference sequence). The CDR3 contains 14 residues. The CDR3 protein is CATSRGNSGETQYF. The CDR3 bases are TGTGCCACCAGCAGAGGAAATAGCGGGGAGACCCAGTACTTC.

The chain has TRBV5-1 and TRBJ2-5; 10 positions agree with TRBD2. The V gene's germline CDR1 is SGHRS and CDR2 YFSETQ. The CDR3 loop spans 16 amino acids. Trimming took 2 bases from V and 2 from J; bases not matched to a gene: 6. The CDR3 DNA sequence: TGCGCCAGCAGCTTTTCCCCTAGCGGGGGACAAGAGACCCAGTACTTC. Its protein is CASSFSPSGGQETQYF.

The chain uses TRBV10-3 and TRBJ2-7; TRBD1 is a possible D gene (5 bases). The CDR3 consists of 13 residues. The germline V gene has CDR1 ENHRY and CDR2 SYGVKD. Trimming removed 4 bases from V and 6 bases from J, with 13 bases in between. CDR3 residues: CAISGRAEFEQYF. The CDR3 DNA is TGTGCCATCAGTGGCAGGGCTGAGTTCGAGCAGTACTTC.

The chain combines TRBV27 with TRBJ1-2; no reliable D call. V dropped 6 bases and J dropped 4 bases, with 15 bases sitting between them. CDR3 length: 14 amino acids. Germline V gives CDR1 MNHEY, CDR2 SMNVEV (reference sequence). DNA for the CDR3: TGTGCCAGCAGCCCACTTAGAGGTGGCTATGGCTACACCTTC. Its translation: CASSPLRGGYGYTF.

This clone came up a few times. In the same sample, other DNA sequences code for this CDR3. The V gene is TRBV24-1, the J gene TRBJ1-1; no definite D call. From germline, CDR1 is KGHDR and CDR2 SFDVKD. The V gene lost 7 bases and the J gene lost 1 base, with 6 bases spanning the gap. This CDR3 spans 12 amino acids. The CDR3 sequence is CATSGSNTEAFF. CDR3 coding DNA: TGTGCCACCAGCGGGTCGAACACTGAAGCTTTCTTT.

This chain links TRBV5-1 with TRBJ2-3; 11 bases are a match to TRBD2. The CDR3 has 19 amino acids. The V gene end was trimmed by 0 bases and the J gene end by 0 bases; junction bases not matched to a gene: 9. Germline assignment: CDR1 SGHRS and CDR2 YFSETQ. The CDR3 reads CASSLALLAGVASTDTQYF. The CDR3 DNA reads TGCGCCAGCAGCTTGGCCCTACTAGCGGGAGTTGCAAGCACAGATACGCAGTATTTT.

V usage is TRBV6-6 and J usage is TRBJ1-5, with 8 positions matching TRBD1. The trim removed 11 bases at V and 7 bases at J, leaving 13 bases unmatched. Germline V gene data show CDR1 as MNHNY and CDR2 as SVGAGI (reference sequence). This CDR3 region has 14 residues. The CDR3 DNA sequence: TGTGCCGCAGGGTCTGGACAGGGTGGCCAGCCCCAGCATTTT. As protein: CAAGSGQGGQPQHF.

The chain uses TRBV6-6 and TRBJ2-3; 10 bases agree with TRBD2. The trim removed 4 bases at V and 1 base at J, leaving 5 bases unmatched. Germline CDR1 is MNHNY and CDR2 is SVGAGI (reference sequence). This CDR3 is 16 amino acids long. CDR3 in amino acids: CASSFQTSGRTDTQYF. The CDR3, as DNA: TGTGCCAGCAGTTTCCAGACTAGCGGGCGCACAGATACGCAGTATTTT.

J is TRBJ2-6 and V is TRBV19; D is undetermined. This CDR3 has 13 amino acids. In germline, CDR1 is LNHDA, CDR2 SQIVND (reference sequence). Trimming cost V 2 bases and J 8 bases, with 7 bases left between them. CDR3 sequence reads: CASSIRFTNVLTF. The CDR3 coding sequence is TGTGCCAGTAGTATACGGTTTACCAACGTCCTGACTTTC. The full variable domain, in which reference TRBV19 and TRBJ2-6 provide the parts outside the CDR3, is DGGITQSPKYLFRKEGQNVTLSCEQNLNHDAMYWYRQDPGQGLRLIYYSQIVNDFQKGDIAEGYSVSREKKESFPLTVTSAQKNPTAFYLCASSIRFTNVLTFGAGSRLTVL.

The rearrangement links TRBV28 to TRBJ2-7; 10 nucleotides agree with TRBD1. The CDR3 is made up of 15 amino acids. Germline V lookup: CDR1 MDHEN, CDR2 SYDVKM. The trim removed 6 bases at V and 0 bases at J, leaving 5 bases unmatched. CDR3 in DNA: TGTGCCAGCAGCATGACAGGGGGCTCCTCCTACGAGCAGTACTTC. Translation: CASSMTGGSSYEQYF.

The V call is TRBV10-3, the J call TRBJ1-5, with a possible D match to TRBD1 (5 bases). The CDR3 is 15 residues long. V was shortened by 5 bases and J by 3 bases, with 14 bases between the two germline ends. Germline V CDR1 and CDR2: ENHRY, SYGVKD. CDR3 nucleotides: TGTGCCATCAGTTCTGGGGCAGACCCCAATCAGCCCCAGCATTTT. Encoded protein: CAISSGADPNQPQHF.

The chain joins TRBV7-9 to TRBJ1-1, with TRBD1 as a possible D gene (6 bases). From germline, CDR1 is SEHNR and CDR2 FQNEAQ (reference sequence). V lost 5 bases and J 5 bases, leaving 15 bases between the germline ends. There are 14 residues in the CDR3. The CDR3 DNA sequence: TGTGCCAGCAGCCCAGGGGCGGTGGGGACTGAAGCTTTCTTT. This encodes CASSPGAVGTEAFF.

The chain uses TRBV5-1 and TRBJ2-1, with TRBD1 matching over 7 bases. V shed 3 bases, J shed 0 bases, and the junction held 6 bases outside the gene matches. The CDR3 has 16 amino acids. Germline-derived CDR1 and CDR2 are SGHRS and YFSETQ. CDR3 DNA: TGCGCCAGCAGCTCCACAGGGGATAGCTCCTACAATGAGCAGTTCTTC. This encodes CASSSTGDSSYNEQFF.

The chain joins TRBV7-9 to TRBJ2-2, with a possible D match to TRBD1 (6 bases). The CDR3 loop spans 15 amino acids. The V and J ends lost 3 bases and 2 bases respectively, with 10 bases between them. The germline gives CDR1 SEHNR, CDR2 FQNEAQ (reference sequence). The CDR3 region has the DNA TGTGCCAGCAGCTTGCTGGGGGCTAACACCGGGGAGCTGTTTTTT. Protein product: CASSLLGANTGELFF. Full variable domain (rest looked up from reference TRBV7-9 and TRBJ2-2): DTGVSQNPRHKITKRGQNVTFRCDPISEHNRLYWYRQTLGQGPEFLTYFQNEAQLEKSRLLSDRFSAERPKGSFSTLEIQRTEQGDSAMYLCASSLLGANTGELFFGEGSRLTVL.

The genes are TRBV5-4 and TRBJ2-7; 8 positions agree with TRBD1. The CDR3 extends over 13 amino acids. The germline gives CDR1 SGHNT, CDR2 YYREEE (reference sequence). V lost 5 bases, J lost 0 bases, and 1 base stayed unmatched. CDR3 residues: CASRGTGSYEQYF. CDR3 DNA sequence: TGTGCCAGCAGGGGGACAGGCTCCTACGAGCAGTACTTC.

The genes are TRBV7-9 and TRBJ2-6; the D gene is possibly TRBD1 (6 bases). V lost 5 bases, J lost 0 bases, and 17 bases lay in between. Germline V gives CDR1 SEHNR, CDR2 FQNEAQ (reference sequence). The CDR3 runs 18 residues. The CDR3 bases are TGTGCCAGCAGCCCCTTGACAGGACCCTCCTCTGGGGCCAACGTCCTGACTTTC. Its protein is CASSPLTGPSSGANVLTF.